This T cell receptor beta chain was found in a study of early T cells in non-severe SARS-CoV-2 infection. Study-level background: Chains were unpaired, as sequencing was done on bulk RNA from unsorted whole blood. Study conclusions and caveats: In VDJdb matching, anti-spike CD8 responses were favored while private and CD4 specificities went missing.

In the library, individual cDNA molecules carried attached unique molecular identifiers. TCRdb fed the 5' RACE reads into MiXCR, producing one record per CDR3 protein. Among tens of thousands of distinct CDR3 sequences listed, 4.5% to 7.5% were seen once. The CDR3 is 16 amino acids. The V end lost 1 base, the J end lost 0 bases, and 10 bases lay between the germline ends. In its sample, this clonotype was seen many times. The antigen remains unidentified. V and J are TRBV23-1 and TRBJ2-4; TRBD1 might be the D (6 bases). TRBV23-1 is given ORF status, its function remaining uncertain. The sequence derives from an adult who was a healthcare worker with PCR-confirmed SARS-CoV-2 infection or an uninfected control (not recorded which). Source material: whole blood. The CDR3 nucleotides read TGCGCCAGCAGTCAATGGCAGGGGATAGCCAAAAACATTCAGTACTTC. It encodes CASSQWQGIAKNIQYF.